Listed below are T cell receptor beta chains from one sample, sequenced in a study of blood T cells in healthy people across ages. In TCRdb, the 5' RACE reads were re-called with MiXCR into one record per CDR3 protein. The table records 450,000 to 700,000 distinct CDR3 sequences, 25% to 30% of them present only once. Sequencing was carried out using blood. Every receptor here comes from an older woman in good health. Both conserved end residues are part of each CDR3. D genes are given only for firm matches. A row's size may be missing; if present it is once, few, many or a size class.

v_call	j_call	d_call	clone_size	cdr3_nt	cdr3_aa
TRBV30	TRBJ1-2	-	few	TGTGCCTGGAGTTCGGGTATAACCCTAAATACTAACAAAGGCTACACCTTC	CAWSSGITLNTNKGYTF
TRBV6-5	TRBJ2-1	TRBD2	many	TGTGCCAGCAGTTTGATAGCGGGGGGGCAAGGTGAGCAGTTCTTC	CASSLIAGGQGEQFF
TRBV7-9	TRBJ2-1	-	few	TGTGCCAGCAGTCCCCTGGGATTTGGGGATGAGCAGTTCTTC	CASSPLGFGDEQFF
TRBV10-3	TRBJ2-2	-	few	TGTGCCATCAGTGCGGACTTTTCCACCGGGGAGCTGTTTTTT	CAISADFSTGELFF
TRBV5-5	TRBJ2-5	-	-	TGTGCCAGCAGCTTGGAGGGCTCCCCTGGGGAGACCCAGTACTTC	CASSLEGSPGETQYF
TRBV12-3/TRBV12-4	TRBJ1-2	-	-	TGTGCCAGCAGTGGGAACGGAGGCTACACCTTC	CASSGNGGYTF
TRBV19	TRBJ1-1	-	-	TGTGCCAGTAGTATAGAACCGGCCAGACAGAACACTGAAGCTTTCTTT	CASSIEPARQNTEAFF
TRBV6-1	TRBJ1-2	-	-	TGTGCCAGCAGTGAGCAGGGGCGAGGGGTCGATGGCTACACCTTC	CASSEQGRGVDGYTF
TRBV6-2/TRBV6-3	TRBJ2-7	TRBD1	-	TGTGCCAGCAGTTCCCCGGGACAGGGGACCTACGAGCAGTACTTC	CASSSPGQGTYEQYF
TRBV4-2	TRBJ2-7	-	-	TGTGCCAGCAGCCAAGGGGTTGGGGCCAGAACAGGCGAGCAGTACTTC	CASSQGVGARTGEQYF
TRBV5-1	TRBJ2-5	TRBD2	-	TGCGCCAGCAGCCAAGGACTAGCGGGAGAAGATTGGGAGACCCAGTACTTC	CASSQGLAGEDWETQYF
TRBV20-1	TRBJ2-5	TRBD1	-	TGCAGTGCTAGGTTTCAGGGGGCAGGAGAGACCCAGTACTTC	CSARFQGAGETQYF
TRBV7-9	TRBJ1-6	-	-	TGTGCCAGCAGCTTAGTGGCGGGGAATTCACCCCTCCACTTT	CASSLVAGNSPLHF
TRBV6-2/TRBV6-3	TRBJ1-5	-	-	TGTGCCAGCAGTTACCCGGACAAAGGGGGTCGAAATCAGCCCCAGCATTTT	CASSYPDKGGRNQPQHF
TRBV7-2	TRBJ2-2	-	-	TGTGCCAGCAGCTTAGATGGGCGTACCGGGGAGCTGTTTTTT	CASSLDGRTGELFF
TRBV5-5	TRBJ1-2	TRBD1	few	TGTGCCAGCAGCTTAGGGCCCAGTCAGGGGGCGAACTATGGCTACACCTTC	CASSLGPSQGANYGYTF
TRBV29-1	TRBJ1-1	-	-	TGCAGCGTTCGAGGGGAAACAGGACTGAACACTGAAGCTTTCTTT	CSVRGETGLNTEAFF
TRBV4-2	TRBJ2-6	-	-	TGTGCCAGCAGCCAAAGTCCTGTAGGCTCTGGGGCCAACGTCCTGACTTTC	CASSQSPVGSGANVLTF
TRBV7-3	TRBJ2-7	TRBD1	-	TGTGCCAGCAGCCTCGGACAGGGCGTTGGATACGAGCAGTACTTC	CASSLGQGVGYEQYF
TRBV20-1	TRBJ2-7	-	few	TGCAGTGCTAGTGCGGGCGGGGAGCAGTACTTC	CSASAGGEQYF
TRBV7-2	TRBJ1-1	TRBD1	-	TGTGCCGGCGCGACAGGGGGCTCCGCTGAAGCTTTCTTT	CAGATGGSAEAFF
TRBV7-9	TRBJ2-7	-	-	TGTGCCAGCAGCTTAGGGAGGGACGAGCAGTACTTC	CASSLGRDEQYF
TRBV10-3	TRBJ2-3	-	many	TGTGCCATCAGTGAGTCGAGTTGGCGGGGTATGAGGACAGATACGCAGTATTTT	CAISESSWRGMRTDTQYF
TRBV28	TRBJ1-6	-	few	TGTGCCAGCAGTTTTGACAGAAATTCACCCCTCCACTTT	CASSFDRNSPLHF
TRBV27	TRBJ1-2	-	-	TGTGCCAGCAGTTCCCCGCCCGGCGGCTACACCTTC	CASSSPPGGYTF
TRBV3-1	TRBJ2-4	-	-	TGTGCCAGCAGCCACAGTGCCAAAAACATTCAGTACTTC	CASSHSAKNIQYF
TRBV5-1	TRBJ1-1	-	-	TGCGCCAGCAGCTTGGTTGGGGAGGGGCGCAGGACTGAAGCTTTCTTT	CASSLVGEGRRTEAFF
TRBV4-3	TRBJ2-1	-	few	TGCGCCAGCAGCCAAGAGCCAGGGATTTCTTACAATGAGCAGTTCTTC	CASSQEPGISYNEQFF
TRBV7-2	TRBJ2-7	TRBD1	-	TGTGCCAGCAGCAAAGGAACAGGGGGATTGTACGAGCAGTACTTC	CASSKGTGGLYEQYF
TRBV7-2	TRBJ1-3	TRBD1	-	TGTGCCAGCAACCGGCGGACAGGGACTGGAAACACCATATATTTT	CASNRRTGTGNTIYF
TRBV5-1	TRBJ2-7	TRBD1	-	TGCGCCAGCAGCTTGGGTGGGACAGGCCGCCGCTCCTACGAGCAGTACTTC	CASSLGGTGRRSYEQYF
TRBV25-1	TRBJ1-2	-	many	TGTGCCAGCAGTGCCGCAGGGTTAGTTGACTATGGCTACACCTTC	CASSAAGLVDYGYTF
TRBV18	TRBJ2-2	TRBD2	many	TGTGCCAGCTCACCCACGGGGGGACCTCTCGCCGGGGAGCTGTTTTTT	CASSPTGGPLAGELFF
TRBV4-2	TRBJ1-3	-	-	TGTGCCAGCAGCCAAGAAGGGGGCTCTGGAAACACCATATATTTT	CASSQEGGSGNTIYF
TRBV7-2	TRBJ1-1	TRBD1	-	TGTGCCAGCTTTGGGACAGTTAACACTGAAGCTTTCTTT	CASFGTVNTEAFF
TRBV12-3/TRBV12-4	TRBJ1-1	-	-	TGTGCCAGCAGCAAAAGGGAGAACACTGAAGCTTTCTTT	CASSKRENTEAFF
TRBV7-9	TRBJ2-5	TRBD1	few	TGTGCCAGCAGCCCGACAGGGGACTTTGAGACCCAGTACTTC	CASSPTGDFETQYF
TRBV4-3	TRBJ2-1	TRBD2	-	TGCGCCAGCAGCAATGGACTAGCGGGGGGTCCCTACAATGAGCAGTTCTTC	CASSNGLAGGPYNEQFF
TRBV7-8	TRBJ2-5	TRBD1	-	TGTGCCAGCAGCTTTGGACAGGGGACCCAAGAGACCCAGTACTTC	CASSFGQGTQETQYF
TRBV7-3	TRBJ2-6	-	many	TGTGCCAGCAGCTTAATGGGCAGCTCTGGGGCCAACGTCCTGACTTTC	CASSLMGSSGANVLTF
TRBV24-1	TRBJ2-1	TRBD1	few	TGTGCCACCAGTGACTATGGACAGGGCGGCAGCAATGAGCAGTTCTTC	CATSDYGQGGSNEQFF
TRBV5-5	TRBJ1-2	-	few	TGTGCCAGCAGCTTCATGGGGGGAAGTAATGGCTACACCTTC	CASSFMGGSNGYTF
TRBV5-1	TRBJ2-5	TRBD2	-	TGCGCCAGCAGCGATACTAGCGGGGCAGAGACCCAGTACTTC	CASSDTSGAETQYF
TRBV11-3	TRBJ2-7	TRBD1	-	TGTGCCAGCAGCTACCCCACCGGGACAGGGGCAGACGAGCAGTACTTC	CASSYPTGTGADEQYF
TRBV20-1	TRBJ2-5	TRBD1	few	TGCAGTGCTAGACTGACAGGGGGAGAGACCCAGTACTTC	CSARLTGGETQYF
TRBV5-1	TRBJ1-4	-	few	TGCGCCAGCAGCTTGTGGGGGATCGATGAAAAACTGTTTTTT	CASSLWGIDEKLFF
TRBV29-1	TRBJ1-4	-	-	TGCAGCATCCAGGGGTCGTGGGATGAAAAACTGTTTTTT	CSIQGSWDEKLFF